This is a list of T cell receptor beta chains from one sample in a study of blood T cells in healthy people across ages. MiXCR, applied by TCRdb to the 5' RACE reads, yields one record per CDR3 protein. The sample holds over a million distinct CDR3 sequences, roughly 64% seen once. Sequencing was carried out using blood. The source is a man aged 18 to 29 in good health. Both conserved end residues are part of each CDR3. A D gene is named only where the DNA matches it firmly. Not all rows give a size; the values are once, few, many and, for expanded clones, a class.

J gene,clone size,D gene,V gene,CDR3 protein,CDR3 DNA
TRBJ2-5,NA,NA,TRBV14,CASSHSTLQETQYF,TGTGCCAGCAGCCATTCCACGCTCCAGGAGACCCAGTACTTC
TRBJ2-7,few,TRBD2,TRBV4-2,CASSQGAGEGYEQYF,TGTGCCAGCAGCCAAGGAGCGGGAGAGGGGTACGAGCAGTACTTC
TRBJ2-1,few,NA,TRBV10-3,CAISVDGYNEQFF,TGTGCCATCAGTGTAGACGGCTACAATGAGCAGTTCTTC
TRBJ2-1,NA,TRBD2,TRBV6-5,CASSSGGPKNEQFF,TGTGCCAGCAGTTCGGGGGGGCCAAAAAATGAGCAGTTCTTC
TRBJ2-1,once,TRBD1,TRBV20-1,CSAKQGKRYNEQFF,TGCAGTGCAAAACAGGGGAAAAGATACAATGAGCAGTTCTTC
TRBJ2-1,NA,NA,TRBV7-6,CASSLQAGAVKVSYNEQFF,TGTGCCAGCAGCTTACAGGCAGGGGCTGTTAAGGTGTCCTACAATGAGCAGTTCTTC
TRBJ1-6,NA,NA,TRBV29-1,CSVEESSYNPPLHF,TGCAGCGTTGAAGAAAGTAGCTATAATCCACCCCTCCACTTT
TRBJ1-1,NA,NA,TRBV12-3/TRBV12-4,CASSLGSGAGTEAFF,TGTGCCAGCAGCCTCGGGTCCGGGGCCGGTACTGAAGCTTTCTTT
TRBJ2-1,few,NA,TRBV12-3/TRBV12-4,CASSLKIQGGEQFF,TGTGCCAGCAGTTTAAAGATACAGGGAGGTGAGCAGTTCTTC
TRBJ2-3,NA,NA,TRBV27,CASGEVVGTDTQYF,TGTGCCAGCGGAGAAGTTGTGGGGACAGATACGCAGTATTTT
TRBJ2-5,few,NA,TRBV29-1,CSVARDREQYF,TGCAGCGTTGCACGTGATCGGGAGCAGTACTTC
TRBJ2-1,NA,TRBD2,TRBV6-2/TRBV6-3,CASSYRGRLDEQFF,TGTGCCAGCAGTTATCGCGGGAGACTCGATGAGCAGTTCTTC
TRBJ2-3,few,NA,TRBV24-1,CATSGLEAGQPTDTQYF,TGTGCCACCAGTGGTCTTGAGGCGGGACAGCCCACAGATACGCAGTATTTT
TRBJ2-7,NA,TRBD1,TRBV28,CASRLTSGQGAYEQYF,TGTGCCAGCAGGCTCACTTCGGGACAGGGAGCCTACGAGCAGTACTTC
TRBJ2-4,few,NA,TRBV12-3/TRBV12-4,CASILGGAGIQYF,TGTGCCAGCATCCTGGGGGGGGCCGGCATTCAGTACTTC
TRBJ2-1,NA,NA,TRBV19,CARLRQGASDEQFF,TGTGCCAGACTTCGGCAAGGGGCGTCGGATGAGCAGTTCTTC
TRBJ2-3,NA,NA,TRBV7-9,CASNPLGGATADTQYF,TGTGCCAGCAACCCTCTTGGGGGGGCCACGGCAGATACGCAGTATTTT
TRBJ2-7,NA,NA,TRBV10-2,CASSERQGYYEQYF,TGCGCCAGCAGTGAGAGGCAGGGGTACTACGAGCAGTACTTC
TRBJ2-4,few,TRBD1,TRBV3-1,CASSSRDRAWEQYF,TGTGCCAGCAGCTCCCGGGACAGGGCGTGGGAGCAGTACTTC
TRBJ2-3,once,TRBD2,TRBV4-3,CASSQAPPTSGVATQYF,TGCGCCAGCAGCCAAGCCCCTCCGACTAGCGGAGTTGCTACGCAGTATTTT
TRBJ2-7,NA,TRBD2,TRBV7-2,CASSVRLAGSYEQYF,TGTGCCAGCAGCGTAAGACTAGCGGGAAGCTACGAGCAGTACTTC
TRBJ1-4,NA,NA,TRBV27,CASGGGQLNEKLFF,TGTGCCAGCGGGGGAGGACAGCTTAATGAAAAACTGTTTTTT
TRBJ2-7,few,TRBD2,TRBV6-5,CASSYLPGTSGYEQYF,TGTGCCAGCAGTTACTTGCCCGGGACTAGCGGGTACGAGCAGTACTTC
TRBJ1-5,once,NA,TRBV12-3/TRBV12-4,CASSFKVEQPQHF,TGTGCCAGCAGTTTTAAAGTTGAGCAGCCCCAGCATTTT
TRBJ2-1,NA,NA,TRBV7-9,CASTPGLSSYNEQFF,TGTGCCAGCACTCCGGGACTCAGCTCCTACAATGAGCAGTTCTTC
TRBJ1-2,NA,NA,TRBV4-3,CASSQDMYGSFDYGYTF,TGCGCCAGCAGCCAAGATATGTACGGCAGTTTTGACTATGGCTACACCTTC
TRBJ2-7,NA,NA,TRBV2,CASIAGSLVYEQYF,TGTGCCAGCATCGCGGGATCCCTAGTCTACGAGCAGTACTTC
TRBJ2-1,NA,NA,TRBV6-5,CAGTLAEAYNEQFF,TGTGCCGGCACTCTTGCGGAGGCCTACAATGAGCAGTTCTTC
TRBJ1-1,NA,NA,TRBV7-8,CANSLGGQTEAFF,TGTGCCAACAGCCTGGGGGGGCAGACTGAAGCTTTCTTT
TRBJ2-5,NA,NA,TRBV2,CASSVLQGPRETQYF,TGTGCCAGCAGCGTCCTCCAGGGTCCCCGGGAGACCCAGTACTTC
TRBJ2-6,NA,NA,TRBV4-3,CASSQDRDRDITPSGANVLTF,TGCGCCAGCAGCCAAGATCGGGACCGGGACATTACCCCCTCTGGGGCCAACGTCCTGACTTTC
TRBJ2-7,NA,TRBD2,TRBV2,CASRDIAGSSYEQYF,TGTGCCAGCAGGGACATAGCGGGATCCTCATACGAGCAGTACTTC
TRBJ1-2,few,NA,TRBV12-3/TRBV12-4,CASSLGVSRGYTF,TGTGCCAGCAGTTTAGGGGTTTCCCGTGGCTACACCTTC
TRBJ2-7,many,TRBD2,TRBV20-1,CSAPSGLPLEQYF,TGCAGTGCTCCCTCGGGACTACCCCTCGAGCAGTACTTC
TRBJ2-1,NA,NA,TRBV10-3,CATSDRYNEQFF,TGTGCCACCTCCGACCGCTACAATGAGCAGTTCTTC
TRBJ2-1,NA,NA,TRBV20-1,CSARESVAPGNEQFF,TGCAGTGCTAGAGAATCAGTAGCCCCAGGCAATGAGCAGTTCTTC
TRBJ2-3,NA,TRBD1,TRBV11-2,CASSSGQGAIDTQYF,TGTGCCAGCAGCTCCGGACAGGGGGCTATTGATACGCAGTATTTT
TRBJ2-7,NA,TRBD1,TRBV28,CASSSGTGRFGSYEQYF,TGTGCCAGCAGTTCCGGGACAGGGAGGTTTGGTTCCTACGAGCAGTACTTC
TRBJ1-2,NA,NA,TRBV5-1,CASSDGGRNYGYTF,TGCGCCAGCAGCGATGGGGGCAGGAACTATGGCTACACCTTC
TRBJ2-2,NA,TRBD1,TRBV5-1,CASSFQTGSGELFF,TGCGCCAGCAGCTTTCAGACAGGGTCCGGGGAGCTGTTTTTT
TRBJ2-1,NA,TRBD2,TRBV27,CASSFTSGISSYNEQFF,TGTGCCAGCAGTTTCACTAGCGGGATCAGCTCCTACAATGAGCAGTTCTTC
TRBJ2-5,NA,NA,TRBV21-1,CASTTQGFQETQYF,TGTGCCAGCACAACACAGGGCTTCCAAGAGACCCAGTACTTC
TRBJ1-2,NA,TRBD1,TRBV12-3/TRBV12-4,CASSPGQGRYTF,TGTGCCAGCAGCCCCGGACAGGGTCGCTACACCTTC
TRBJ2-7,few,NA,TRBV25-1,CASSDERREQYF,TGTGCCAGCAGTGATGAAAGGAGGGAGCAGTACTTC
TRBJ2-7,NA,TRBD2,TRBV20-1,CSAKRLAGWNEQYF,TGCAGTGCGAAGCGACTAGCGGGATGGAACGAGCAGTACTTC
TRBJ2-3,NA,NA,TRBV7-2,CATATGHTQYF,TGTGCCACGGCCACTGGGCATACGCAGTATTTT
TRBJ2-1,NA,NA,TRBV9,CASSGAPGETQFF,TGTGCCAGCAGCGGAGCCCCGGGGGAGACCCAGTTCTTC
TRBJ2-1,few,NA,TRBV10-3,CAISETGEQFF,TGTGCCATCAGTGAGACCGGTGAGCAGTTCTTC
TRBJ2-3,many,NA,TRBV5-1,CASSFGGSPLLSLTDTQYF,TGCGCCAGCAGCTTCGGGGGTTCCCCCCTTCTTTCTCTTACAGATACGCAGTATTTT
TRBJ2-1,NA,NA,TRBV20-1,CSTRGTNYNEQFF,TGCAGTACCCGAGGAACTAACTACAATGAGCAGTTCTTC
TRBJ2-5,NA,NA,TRBV20-1,CSAPGANQETQYF,TGCAGTGCGCCGGGGGCCAACCAAGAGACCCAGTACTTC
TRBJ1-5,NA,TRBD1,TRBV7-2,CASSLTGGGQPQHF,TGTGCCAGCAGTCTAACAGGGGGCGGGCAGCCCCAGCATTTT
TRBJ2-3,NA,NA,TRBV6-5,CASSYSPSGFTDTQYF,TGTGCCAGCAGTTACAGCCCCAGCGGATTCACAGATACGCAGTATTTT
TRBJ2-7,NA,TRBD2,TRBV20-1,CSAPARWGLAEYEQYF,TGCAGTGCTCCAGCCCGGTGGGGACTAGCAGAATACGAGCAGTACTTC
TRBJ2-1,NA,NA,TRBV7-8,CASNSALTHEQFF,TGTGCCAGCAACAGCGCCCTTACGCATGAGCAGTTCTTC
TRBJ1-6,NA,NA,TRBV28,CASSSPYSPLHF,TGTGCCAGCAGTTCCCCATATTCACCCCTCCACTTT
TRBJ1-5,NA,NA,TRBV20-1,CSATDPGHSMVDNQPQHF,TGCAGTGCCACCGACCCGGGACACTCCATGGTGGACAATCAGCCCCAGCATTTT
TRBJ1-2,many,TRBD1,TRBV6-5,CASRLGQGAYGYTF,TGTGCCAGCAGACTCGGACAGGGCGCATATGGCTACACCTTC
TRBJ2-7,NA,NA,TRBV7-2,CASSFRPGYNEQYF,TGTGCCAGCAGTTTCCGACCCGGGTACAATGAGCAGTACTTC